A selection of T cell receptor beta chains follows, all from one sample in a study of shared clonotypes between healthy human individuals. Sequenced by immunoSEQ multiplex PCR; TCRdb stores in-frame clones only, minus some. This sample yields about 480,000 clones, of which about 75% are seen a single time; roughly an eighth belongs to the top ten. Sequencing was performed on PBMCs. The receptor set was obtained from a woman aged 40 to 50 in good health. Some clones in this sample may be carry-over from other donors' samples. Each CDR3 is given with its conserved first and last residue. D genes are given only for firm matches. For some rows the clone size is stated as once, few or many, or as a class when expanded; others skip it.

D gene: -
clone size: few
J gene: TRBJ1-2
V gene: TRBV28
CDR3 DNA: TGTGCCAGCAGTGTGGATATCGGCTACACCTTC
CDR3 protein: CASSVDIGYTF

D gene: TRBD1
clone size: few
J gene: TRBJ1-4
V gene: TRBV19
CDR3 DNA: TGTGCCAGTAGTCCTGGACAGGGGGCGCCGATAGAAAAACTGTTTTTT
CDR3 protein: CASSPGQGAPIEKLFF

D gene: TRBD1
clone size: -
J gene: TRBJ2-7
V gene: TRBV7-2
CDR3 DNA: TGTGCCAGCAGCTTTCGGGACAGGGTGAGAGAGCAGTACTTC
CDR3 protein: CASSFRDRVREQYF

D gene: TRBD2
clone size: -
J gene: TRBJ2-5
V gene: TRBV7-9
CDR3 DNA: TGTGCCAGCAGCTTGGGACTAGCGTCGGACTTC
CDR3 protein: CASSLGLASDF

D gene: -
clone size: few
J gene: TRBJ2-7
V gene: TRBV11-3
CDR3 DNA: TGTGCCAGCAGTTCCGGGGGTGCCTACGAGCAGTACTTC
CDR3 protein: CASSSGGAYEQYF

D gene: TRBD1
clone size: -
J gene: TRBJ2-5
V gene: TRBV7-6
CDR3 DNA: TGTGCCAGCAGCTTTGGACAGGGTTGGGAGACCCAGTACTTC
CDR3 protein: CASSFGQGWETQYF

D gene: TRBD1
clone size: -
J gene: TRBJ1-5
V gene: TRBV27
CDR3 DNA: TGTGCCAGCAGCCAAGGACAGGGATATCAGCCCCAGCATTTT
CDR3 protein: CASSQGQGYQPQHF

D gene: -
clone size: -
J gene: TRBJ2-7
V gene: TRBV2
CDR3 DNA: TGTGCCAGCAGTCAAAGGGGCAGAATCTCCTACGAGCAGTACTTC
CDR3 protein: CASSQRGRISYEQYF

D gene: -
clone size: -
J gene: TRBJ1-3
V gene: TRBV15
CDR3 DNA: TGTGCCACCAGCAGACTTTTAGGCTCTGGAAACACCATATATTTT
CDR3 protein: CATSRLLGSGNTIYF

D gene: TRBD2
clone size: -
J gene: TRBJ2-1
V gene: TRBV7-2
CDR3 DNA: TGTGCCAGCACCCTAGCGGGTCTCTACAATGAGCAGTTCTTC
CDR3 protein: CASTLAGLYNEQFF

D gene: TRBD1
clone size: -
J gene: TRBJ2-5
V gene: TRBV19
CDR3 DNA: TGTGCCACTCAGCCCGGGACAGGGATAAGAGAGACCCAGTACTTC
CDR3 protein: CATQPGTGIRETQYF

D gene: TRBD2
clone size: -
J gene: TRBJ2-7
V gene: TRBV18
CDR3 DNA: TGTGCCAGCTCACCAGGGACTAGCGGGTTCTATTCCTACGAGCAGTACTTC
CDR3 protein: CASSPGTSGFYSYEQYF

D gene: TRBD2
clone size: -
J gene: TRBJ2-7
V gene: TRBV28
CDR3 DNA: TGTGCCAGCAGTTTACAGTTGATCTGGGGGGGAACCTACGAGCAGTACTTC
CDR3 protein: CASSLQLIWGGTYEQYF

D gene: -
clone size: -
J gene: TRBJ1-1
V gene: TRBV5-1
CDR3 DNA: TGCGCCAGCAGCTTACGAGTGGGCACTGAAGCTTTCTTT
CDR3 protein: CASSLRVGTEAFF

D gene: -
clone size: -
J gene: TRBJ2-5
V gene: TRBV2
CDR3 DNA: TGTGCCAGCTCGGGCGACGGGACCCAGTACTTC
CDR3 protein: CASSGDGTQYF

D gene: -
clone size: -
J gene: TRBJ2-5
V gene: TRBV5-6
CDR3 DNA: TGTGCCAGCAGCTCCGTCGGGCTAGCTTCCCGGCAGGAGACCCAGTACTTC
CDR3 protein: CASSSVGLASRQETQYF

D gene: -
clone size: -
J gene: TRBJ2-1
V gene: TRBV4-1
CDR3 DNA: TGCGCCAGCAGCCAAGCCCCACGCGGTAGGGACAATGAGCAGTTCTTC
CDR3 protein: CASSQAPRGRDNEQFF

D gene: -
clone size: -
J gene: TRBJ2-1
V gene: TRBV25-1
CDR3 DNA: TGTGCCAGCAGTGAAGGGTTAGGACTTAGCAACAATGAGCAGTTCTTC
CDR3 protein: CASSEGLGLSNNEQFF

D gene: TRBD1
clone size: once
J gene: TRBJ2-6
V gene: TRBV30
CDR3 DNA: TGTGCCTGCCGGACAGGGAAACTTAGCTCTGGGGCCAACGTCCTGACTTTC
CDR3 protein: CACRTGKLSSGANVLTF

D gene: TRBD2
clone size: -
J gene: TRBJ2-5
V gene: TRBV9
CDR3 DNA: TGTGCCAGCAGCGTAGGAGAAGCGGGGGTGGGGGAGACCCAGTACTTC
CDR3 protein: CASSVGEAGVGETQYF

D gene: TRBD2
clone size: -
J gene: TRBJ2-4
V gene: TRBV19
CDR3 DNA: TGTGCCAGTAGTATGGGGACTAGCGGGAGAGAGAACATTCAGTACTTC
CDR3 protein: CASSMGTSGRENIQYF

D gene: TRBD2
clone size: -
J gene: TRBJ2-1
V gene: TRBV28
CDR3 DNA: TGTGCCAGCAGTCAAGCTAGCGGGATGGTTAATGAGCAGTTCTTC
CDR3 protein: CASSQASGMVNEQFF

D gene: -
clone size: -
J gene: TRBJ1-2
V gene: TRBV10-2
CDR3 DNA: TGCGCCAGCAGTGTCGGGACGAGCTATGGCTACACCTTC
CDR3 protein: CASSVGTSYGYTF

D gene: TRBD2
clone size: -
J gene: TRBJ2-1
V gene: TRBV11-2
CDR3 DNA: TGTGCCAGCAGCTTAGAGACTAGCGGGATCGGGGGTCAGTTCTTC
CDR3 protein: CASSLETSGIGGQFF

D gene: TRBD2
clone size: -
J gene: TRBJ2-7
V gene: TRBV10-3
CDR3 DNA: TGTGCCATCAGTCACTCTACTAGCGGCTACGAGCAGTACTTC
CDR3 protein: CAISHSTSGYEQYF

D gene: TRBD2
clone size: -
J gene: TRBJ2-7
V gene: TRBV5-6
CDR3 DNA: TGTGCCAGCAGCCAGGGACTAGCGGGAGGGCCGTGGGAGCAGTACTTC
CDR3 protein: CASSQGLAGGPWEQYF

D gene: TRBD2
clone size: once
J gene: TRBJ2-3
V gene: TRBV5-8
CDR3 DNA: TGTGCCAGCAGCCCGGGACTAGCGGTCGCGCAGTATTTT
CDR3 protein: CASSPGLAVAQYF

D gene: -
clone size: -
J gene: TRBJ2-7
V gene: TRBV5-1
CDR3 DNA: TGCGCCAGCAGCTTGAGAGGCGTGAGCTCCTACGAGCAGTACTTC
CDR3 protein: CASSLRGVSSYEQYF

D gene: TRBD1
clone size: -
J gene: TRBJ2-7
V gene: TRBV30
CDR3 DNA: TGTGCCTGGAGTGGGGACAGGAGCTCCTACGAGCAGTACTTC
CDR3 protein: CAWSGDRSSYEQYF

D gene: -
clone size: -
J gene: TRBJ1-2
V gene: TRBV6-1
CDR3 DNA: TGTGCCAGCAGTGAAGCGCGGGTGGGTGGCTACACCTTC
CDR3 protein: CASSEARVGGYTF

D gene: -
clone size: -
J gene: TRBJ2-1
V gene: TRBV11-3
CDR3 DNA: TGTGCCAGCAGCTCCCCAATCTACAATGAGCAGTTCTTC
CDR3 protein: CASSSPIYNEQFF

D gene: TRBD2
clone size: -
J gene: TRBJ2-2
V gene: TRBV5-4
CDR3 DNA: TGTGCCAGCAGACAGACTAGCGGGAACACCGGGGAGCTGTTTTTT
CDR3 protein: CASRQTSGNTGELFF

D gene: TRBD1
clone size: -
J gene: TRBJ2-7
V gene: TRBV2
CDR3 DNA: TGTGCCAGCAGAATAGGACAGGGGGGTCGTCGGCAGTACTTC
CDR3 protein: CASRIGQGGRRQYF

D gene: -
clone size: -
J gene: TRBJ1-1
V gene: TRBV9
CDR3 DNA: TGTGCCAGCAGCCCTAGGGTGGCAGGGTTGAACACTGAAGCTTTCTTT
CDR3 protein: CASSPRVAGLNTEAFF

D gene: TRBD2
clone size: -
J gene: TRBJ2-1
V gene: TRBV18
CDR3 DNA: TGTGCCAGCTCACCTGACCGGGAGGGATCCTACAATGAGCAGTTCTTC
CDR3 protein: CASSPDREGSYNEQFF

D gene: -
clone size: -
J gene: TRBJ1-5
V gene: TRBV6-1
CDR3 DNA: TGTGCCAGCAGTGACCAGGGGAATCAGCCCCAGCATTTT
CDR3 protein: CASSDQGNQPQHF

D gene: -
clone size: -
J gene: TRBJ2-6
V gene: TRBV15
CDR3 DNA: TGTGCCACCGAGAGACGGGGGGCCAACGTCCTGACTTTC
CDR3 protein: CATERRGANVLTF

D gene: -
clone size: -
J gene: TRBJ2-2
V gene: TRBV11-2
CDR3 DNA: TGTGCCAGCAGCTTAGACGTCACCGGGGAGCTGTTTTTT
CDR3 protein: CASSLDVTGELFF

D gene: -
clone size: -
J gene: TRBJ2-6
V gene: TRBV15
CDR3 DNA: TGTGCCACCAGCAGAGACCGTGCCAACGTCCTGACTTTC
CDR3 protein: CATSRDRANVLTF

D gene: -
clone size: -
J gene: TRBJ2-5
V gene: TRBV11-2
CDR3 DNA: TGTGCCAGCAGCGCAAGGGAGACCCAGTACTTC
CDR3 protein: CASSARETQYF

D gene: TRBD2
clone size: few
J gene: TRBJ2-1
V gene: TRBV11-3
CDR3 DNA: TGTGCCAGCAGCCCCCGTCGCGGGAGCGGTAATGAGCAGTTCTTC
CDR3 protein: CASSPRRGSGNEQFF

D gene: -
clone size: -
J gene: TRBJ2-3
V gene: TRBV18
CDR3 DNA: TGTGCCAGCTCACGGGTTCCTATGATGGATACGCAGTATTTT
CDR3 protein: CASSRVPMMDTQYF

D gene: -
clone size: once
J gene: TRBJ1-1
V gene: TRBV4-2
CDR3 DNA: TGTGCCAGCAGCCAAGACACCTTGGACAGGAACACTGAAGCTTTCTTT
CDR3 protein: CASSQDTLDRNTEAFF

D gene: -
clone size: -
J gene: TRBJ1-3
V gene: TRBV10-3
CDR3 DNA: TGTGCCATCAGTGAGGGCAGGGGCTCTGGAAACACCATATATTTT
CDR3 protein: CAISEGRGSGNTIYF

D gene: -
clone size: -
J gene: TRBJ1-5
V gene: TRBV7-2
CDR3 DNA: TGTGCCAGCAGCATACAGACCAATCAGCCCCAGCATTTT
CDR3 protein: CASSIQTNQPQHF

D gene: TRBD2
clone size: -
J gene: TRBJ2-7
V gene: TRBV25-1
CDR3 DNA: TGTGCCAGCAGTGAGGCAAGGGGAGGGATCTACGAGCAGTACTTC
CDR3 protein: CASSEARGGIYEQYF

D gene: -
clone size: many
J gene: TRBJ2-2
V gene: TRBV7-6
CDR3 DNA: TGTGCCAGCAGGGGGCCGGAGTGGGGCGGGGAGCTGTTTTTT
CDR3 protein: CASRGPEWGGELFF

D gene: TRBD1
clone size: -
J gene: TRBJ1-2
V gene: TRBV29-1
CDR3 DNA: TGCAGCGCACCGACAGGGGGCTATGGCTACACCTTC
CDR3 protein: CSAPTGGYGYTF

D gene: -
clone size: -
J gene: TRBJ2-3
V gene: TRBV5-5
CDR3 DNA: TGTGCCAGCAGCCTCCGATACACAGATACGCAGTATTTT
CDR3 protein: CASSLRYTDTQYF

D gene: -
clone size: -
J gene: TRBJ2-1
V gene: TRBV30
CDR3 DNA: TGTGCCTGGAGCATCGGCGTCCGGGTTGAGCAGTTCTTC
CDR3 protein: CAWSIGVRVEQFF

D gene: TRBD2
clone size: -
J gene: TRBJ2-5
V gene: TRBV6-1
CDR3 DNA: TGTGCCAGCACCCCGCTAGCGGGAGATCGAGAGACCCAGTACTTC
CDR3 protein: CASTPLAGDRETQYF

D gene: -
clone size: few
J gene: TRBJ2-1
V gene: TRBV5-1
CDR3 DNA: TGCGCCAGCAACCGAGAGGGGGGAACCTACAATGAGCAGTTCTTC
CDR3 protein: CASNREGGTYNEQFF

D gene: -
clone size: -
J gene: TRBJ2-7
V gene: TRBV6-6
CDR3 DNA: TGTGCCAGCAGTTACTCGAGACAGGGAGGTTACGAGCAGTACTTC
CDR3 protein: CASSYSRQGGYEQYF

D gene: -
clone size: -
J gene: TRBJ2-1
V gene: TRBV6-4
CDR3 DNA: TGTGCCAGCAGCCTAGACACGTTCAATGAGCAGTTCTTC
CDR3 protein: CASSLDTFNEQFF